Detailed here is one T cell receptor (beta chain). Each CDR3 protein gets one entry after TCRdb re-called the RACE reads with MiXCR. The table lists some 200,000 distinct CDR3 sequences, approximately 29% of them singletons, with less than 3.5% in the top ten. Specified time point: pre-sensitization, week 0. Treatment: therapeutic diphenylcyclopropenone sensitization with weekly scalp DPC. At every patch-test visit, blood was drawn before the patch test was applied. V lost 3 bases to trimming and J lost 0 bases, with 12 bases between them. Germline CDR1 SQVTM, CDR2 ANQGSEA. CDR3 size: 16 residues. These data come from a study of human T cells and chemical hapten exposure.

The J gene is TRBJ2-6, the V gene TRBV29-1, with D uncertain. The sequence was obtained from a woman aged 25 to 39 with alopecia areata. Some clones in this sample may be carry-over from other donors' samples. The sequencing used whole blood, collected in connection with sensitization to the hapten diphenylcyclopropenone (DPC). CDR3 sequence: CSVEASSLSGANVLTF. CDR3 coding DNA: TGCAGCGTTGAGGCCAGCAGCCTCTCTGGGGCCAACGTCCTGACTTTC.